This TCR beta chain was sequenced in a study of cytomegalovirus exposure and HLA in healthy donors. The V gene's germline CDR1 is LNHDA and CDR2 SQIVND (reference sequence). The CDR3 covers 15 residues. Unmatched junction bases numbered 10, after V lost 10 bases and J lost 1 base. Study-wide findings and caveats: After further analysis at a later stage, 16,951 TCR beta sequences were associated with HLA alleles at 0.05 false discovery rate. There were around 160 TCR beta chains listed as cytomegalovirus-associated. A later analysis reportedly identified an Asian-associated ancestry cluster as carrying fewer N-insertions than the approximately 620-donor mean.

As regards this clone: Its specificity is unknown.

60 Vbeta and 13 Jbeta primers were used in PCR. Libraries were prepared by immunoSEQ multiplex PCR; TCRdb keeps only in-frame clonotypes and omits some of them. This sample's table reports around 190,000 clones. The TCR originated in a woman under 40 in good health and CMV-seropositive. The chain carries TRBV19 and TRBJ1-1; 9 positions match TRBD1. Sequenced material: PBMCs. The CDR3 loop reads CATSAQGAGNTEAFF. Here the CDR3 DNA reads TGTGCCACCTCCGCACAGGGGGCAGGGAACACTGAAGCTTTCTTT.